These 11 T cell receptor beta chains originate from one sample sequenced in a study of cytomegalovirus exposure and HLA in healthy donors. PCR used 60 Vbeta primers and 13 Jbeta primers. Measured with immunoSEQ multiplex PCR; TCRdb has only the in-frame clones, and not every one. The sample includes 75,000 to 100,000 clones. Sequenced sample: PBMCs. Source of these receptors: a woman aged 55-70 years in good health and CMV-seronegative.

CDR3 sequence reads: CASSLRRYSNQPQHF. The CDR3, as DNA: TGCGCCAGCAGCTTGCGCCGGTATAGCAATCAGCCCCAGCATTTT. The chain recombines TRBV5-1 with TRBJ1-5; D not certain. CDR3 length: 15 residues. Germline V gene lookup returns CDR1 SGHRS and CDR2 YFSETQ. Trimming pared 1 base from V and 0 bases from J, leaving 8 bases between.

The chain uses TRBV7-9 and TRBJ2-1; 9 positions match TRBD1. The V gene end was trimmed by 5 bases and the J gene end by 9 bases; junction bases not matched to a gene: 11. Germline V gene sequence: CDR1 SEHNR, CDR2 FQNEAQ (reference sequence). The CDR3 runs 15 residues. The CDR3 region has the DNA TGTGCCAGCAGCGATCCGGGACAGGGTCACAGTGAGCAGTTCTTC. Amino acids: CASSDPGQGHSEQFF.

The chain has TRBV6-1 and TRBJ1-5, with 9 bases that match TRBD1. The CDR3 extends over 15 amino acids. Germline CDR1 MNHNS, CDR2 SASEGT. With 6 bases clipped from V and 6 bases from J, the junction kept 9 bases outside the gene matches. CDR3: CASRWDRVSSQPQHF. In nucleotides, the CDR3 is TGTGCCAGCAGATGGGACAGGGTCTCCTCTCAGCCCCAGCATTTT.

The CDR3 DNA reads as TGTGCCAGCAGCCCCCCGGGACAGCCTAACTATGGCTACACCTTC. Translated, it gives CASSPPGQPNYGYTF. The V and J genes are TRBV11-1 and TRBJ1-2, with TRBD1 matching over 7 bases. CDR1 SGHAT and CDR2 FQDESV come from the germline V gene (reference sequence). The CDR3 has 15 amino acids. The V segment lost 5 bases and the J segment 0 bases; nucleotides outside the gene matches: 6.

This sequence joins TRBV7-3 and TRBJ2-1, with 9 positions matching TRBD2. Germline lookup yields CDR1 SGHTA and CDR2 FQGTGA. The CDR3 totals 15 residues. V dropped 2 bases and J dropped 6; count of bases not matched to a gene: 5. The CDR3 here is CASSLYSGRGNEQFF. CDR3 nucleotides: TGTGCCAGCAGCTTATATAGCGGGAGAGGCAATGAGCAGTTCTTC.

The rearrangement links TRBV6-1 to TRBJ2-7, with 9 bases matching TRBD1. Per the germline V gene, CDR1 is MNHNS and CDR2 is SASEGT. V trimming: 3 bases; J trimming: 7 bases; junction bases outside the gene matches: 7. The CDR3 spans 14 residues. DNA of the CDR3: TGTGCCAGCAGTGAGACGACAGGGGGACTGGAGCAGTACTTC. Protein sequence: CASSETTGGLEQYF.

This chain links TRBV9 with TRBJ2-7; possibly TRBD1 for D (6 bases). V lost 4 bases and J lost 5, with 22 bases in between. Looked up from germline, CDR1 is SGDLS and CDR2 is YYNGEE. The CDR3 loop spans 16 amino acids. CDR3 nucleotide sequence: TGTGCCAGCAGCAAGGGTGGAGACAGGAGAGGCGACGAGCAGTACTTC. Translating it yields CASSKGGDRRGDEQYF. Based on the CDR3 plus reference TRBV9 and TRBJ2-7, the full variable domain is DSGVTQTPKHLITATGQRVTLRCSPRSGDLSVYWYQQSLDQGLQFLIQYYNGEERAKGNILERFSAQQFPDLHSELNLSSLELGDSALYFCASSKGGDRRGDEQYFGPGTRLTVT.

This chain links TRBV6-6 with TRBJ2-2; TRBD1 aligns across 9 bases. The germline V gene has CDR1 MNHNY and CDR2 SVGAGI (reference sequence). This CDR3 has 15 residues. V trimming: 7 bases; J trimming: 5 bases; junction bases outside the gene matches: 8. This chain's CDR3 is CASIPQGAQTGELFF. In DNA form, the CDR3 reads TGTGCCAGCATCCCACAGGGGGCGCAAACCGGGGAGCTGTTTTTT.

The gene calls are TRBV2 and TRBJ1-5; perhaps TRBD1 as D (5 bases). Trimming cost V 8 bases and J 5 bases, with 16 bases left between them. The CDR3 is made up of 14 amino acids. CDR1 SNHLY and CDR2 FYNNEI come from the germline V gene. The CDR3 DNA reads TGTGCCAGCTCATCAGGGTATGGGGATCAGCCCCAGCATTTT. Protein: CASSSGYGDQPQHF.

The chain recombines TRBV25-1 with TRBJ2-2; TRBD1 might be the D (5 bases). This CDR3 has 15 amino acids. The germline V gene encodes CDR1 MGHDK and CDR2 SYGVNS. V shed 4 bases and J shed 2 bases, with 11 bases lying between them. The CDR3 loop is CASSGPGFNTGELFF. The DNA for the CDR3 is TGTGCCAGCAGTGGTCCAGGGTTTAACACCGGGGAGCTGTTTTTT.

The rearrangement joins TRBV4-1 to TRBJ1-2, with a weak D call TRBD1 (5 bases). V lost 0 bases, J lost 1 base, and 15 bases lay in between. The CDR3 is 17 residues long. Germline V CDR1 and CDR2: MGHRA, YSYEKL. In DNA, the CDR3 is TGCGCCAGCAGCCAAGATAGGCAGGGCATTCTTAACTATGGCTACACCTTC. It specifies CASSQDRQGILNYGYTF.